These T cell receptor beta chains were read from a single sample in a study of beta chain features in type 1 diabetes. Using immunoSEQ multiplex PCR, the repertoire was profiled, and TCRdb retains in-frame clones only, with some absent. The sample has about 200,000 clones; 11% are singletons. Sequencing was carried out using central memory CD4+ T cells from blood. These receptors all come from a man younger than 30 in good health. Both conserved end residues are part of each CDR3. The D gene is left open where the match is weak. Size values are once, few and many counts, or a class for expanded clones, and some rows have none.

>few|TRBJ1-5|.|TRBV10-3
CAISGTGFGNQPQHF
TGTGCCATCAGTGGCACAGGGTTTGGCAATCAGCCCCAGCATTTT
>few|TRBJ2-5|TRBD2|TRBV2
CASGLTSGLQETQYF
TGTGCCAGCGGTTTGACTAGCGGCCTCCAAGAGACCCAGTACTTC
>.|TRBJ2-7|.|TRBV5-1
CASSFGQSYSYEQYF
TGCGCCAGCAGCTTCGGACAGTCCTATTCCTACGAGCAGTACTTC
>.|TRBJ1-4|.|TRBV2
CATSSDRVEKLFF
TGTGCCACGTCCTCGGATAGGGTGGAAAAACTGTTTTTT
>many|TRBJ2-1|.|TRBV30
CAWSVGDYNEQFF
TGTGCCTGGAGTGTCGGGGATTACAATGAGCAGTTCTTC
>.|TRBJ2-1|TRBD2|TRBV10-3
CAVGTSGSEEQFF
TGTGCCGTAGGGACTAGCGGGAGTGAAGAGCAGTTCTTC
>.|TRBJ1-1|.|TRBV5-1
CASSLYERGVGTEAFF
TGCGCCAGCAGCTTGTATGAGAGGGGAGTAGGAACTGAAGCTTTCTTT
>.|TRBJ2-3|TRBD2|TRBV28
CASSLPQRLAGVDTQYF
TGTGCCAGCAGTTTACCCCAACGGCTAGCGGGAGTTGATACGCAGTATTTT
>.|TRBJ1-2|.|TRBV14
CASSQDWRGGDGYTF
TGTGCCAGCAGCCAAGATTGGCGGGGTGGTGATGGCTACACCTTC
>.|TRBJ2-7|TRBD2|TRBV2
CASSEWSGGSYEQYF
TGTGCCAGCAGTGAATGGTCGGGGGGCTCCTACGAGCAGTACTTC
>few|TRBJ2-7|TRBD2|TRBV4-3
CASSRLGRGDYEQYF
TGCGCCAGCAGCCGGTTAGGGCGGGGGGACTACGAGCAGTACTTC
>.|TRBJ2-2|TRBD1|TRBV5-4
CASSTRDRANTGELFF
TGTGCCAGCAGCACCCGGGACAGAGCGAACACCGGGGAGCTGTTTTTT
>few|TRBJ2-3|.|TRBV11-2
CASSKDSLVTDTQYF
TGTGCCAGCAGCAAAGACAGTCTGGTCACAGATACGCAGTATTTT
>.|TRBJ2-7|.|TRBV25-1
CASSEVGLQSEYF
TGTGCCAGCAGTGAAGTAGGTCTGCAGTCGGAGTACTTC
>few|TRBJ2-3|TRBD2|TRBV6-1
CASTKTSGGTDTQYF
TGTGCCAGCACCAAGACTAGCGGGGGCACAGATACGCAGTATTTT
>many|TRBJ1-5|.|TRBV23-1
CASSQSTGCKSQHF
TGCGCCAGCAGTCAATCAACAGGGTGTAAGTCCCAGCATTTT
>.|TRBJ2-1|.|TRBV28
CASSLWRTLDSEQFF
TGTGCCAGCAGTTTATGGAGGACATTAGATAGTGAGCAGTTCTTC
>.|TRBJ2-5|TRBD1|TRBV6-5
CASSYTGGEQETQYF
TGTGCCAGCAGTTACACAGGGGGAGAACAAGAGACCCAGTACTTC
>few|TRBJ2-3|.|TRBV30
CAWRGKETDTQYF
TGTGCCTGGCGCGGGAAGGAGACAGATACGCAGTATTTT
>few|TRBJ2-3|.|TRBV7-7
CASSRGQTGASDTQYF
TGTGCTAGCAGCCGGGGGCAAACCGGAGCTTCAGATACGCAGTATTTT
>.|TRBJ1-1|.|TRBV2
CASSERGNTEAFF
TGTGCCAGCAGTGAACGAGGGAACACTGAAGCTTTCTTT
>.|TRBJ2-5|.|TRBV4-1
CASSQSGRQETQYF
TGCGCCAGCAGCCAATCCGGGAGACAAGAGACCCAGTACTTC
>.|TRBJ2-7|.|TRBV7-9
CASGHLTPQQYF
TGTGCCAGCGGCCACTTGACCCCGCAGCAGTACTTC
>few|TRBJ2-5|.|TRBV4-3
CASSQDSRGEETQYF
TGCGCCAGCAGCCAAGATTCACGAGGGGAAGAGACCCAGTACTTC
>few|TRBJ2-3|.|TRBV25-1
CASSESGTGKETDTQYF
TGTGCCAGCAGTGAATCTGGAACAGGGAAGGAGACAGATACGCAGTATTTT
>few|TRBJ1-2|.|TRBV7-8
CASSLEVNYGYTF
TGTGCCAGCAGCTTAGAGGTGAACTATGGCTACACCTTC
>.|TRBJ1-2|.|TRBV19
CASSTGGRYYGYTF
TGTGCCAGTAGTACGGGGGGACGATACTATGGCTACACCTTC
>.|TRBJ2-2|.|TRBV16
CASSQYRGYGELFF
TGTGCCAGCAGCCAATACAGAGGATACGGGGAGCTGTTTTTT
>few|TRBJ2-3|.|TRBV29-1
CSVEGPVDTQYF
TGCAGCGTTGAAGGTCCCGTAGATACGCAGTATTTT
>few|TRBJ2-7|.|TRBV30
CAWSVGGVAYEQYF
TGTGCCTGGAGTGTAGGGGGGGTCGCCTACGAGCAGTACTTC
>few|TRBJ2-3|TRBD2|TRBV7-2
CASSAFSGEGDTQYF
TGTGCCAGCAGCGCGTTTAGCGGGGAGGGAGATACGCAGTATTTT
>few|TRBJ1-2|.|TRBV20-1
CSARGSYGYTF
TGCAGTGCTAGAGGCAGCTATGGCTACACCTTC
>few|TRBJ2-7|TRBD1|TRBV7-9
CASSSLTGYGEQYF
TGTGCCAGCAGCTCCCTGACAGGGTACGGCGAGCAGTACTTC
>many|TRBJ2-7|TRBD1|TRBV10-3
CAITDSSPGQGVSEQYF
TGTGCCATCACCGACTCTTCCCCGGGACAGGGGGTCTCCGAGCAGTACTTC
>.|TRBJ2-7|.|TRBV5-4
CASSAPGTLIYEQYF
TGTGCCAGCAGCGCACCCGGGACTCTCATCTACGAGCAGTACTTC
>few|TRBJ2-1|TRBD2|TRBV4-1
CASSPGTSGRAPYNEQFF
TGCGCCAGCAGCCCCGGGACTAGCGGGAGGGCCCCCTACAATGAGCAGTTCTTC
>many|TRBJ1-5|.|TRBV28
CASSPLAANNQPQHF
TGTGCCAGCAGTCCCCTGGCGGCGAACAATCAGCCCCAGCATTTT
>.|TRBJ1-2|.|TRBV14
CASSQITGWLDGYTF
TGTGCCAGCAGCCAAATAACAGGATGGCTCGATGGCTACACCTTC
>few|TRBJ2-7|.|TRBV29-1
CSVAPSDYEQYF
TGCAGCGTTGCGCCTTCGGACTACGAGCAGTACTTC
>few|TRBJ1-4|.|TRBV6-5
CASSYSPRNEKLFF
TGTGCCAGCAGTTACTCGCCTCGGAATGAAAAACTGTTTTTT
>few|TRBJ2-1|.|TRBV6-6
CATNEQFF
TGTGCCACAAATGAGCAGTTCTTC
>.|TRBJ2-3|TRBD2|TRBV6-6
CASSPRTSASTDTQYF
TGTGCCAGCAGTCCCCGGACTAGCGCTAGCACAGATACGCAGTATTTT
>.|TRBJ1-3|.|TRBV10-3
CAISRVVSASGNTIYF
TGTGCCATCAGCAGGGTAGTCAGTGCCTCTGGAAACACCATATATTTT
>.|TRBJ1-4|.|TRBV14
CASSPQGRWTEKLFF
TGTGCCAGCAGCCCGCAGGGGCGATGGACTGAAAAACTGTTTTTT
>few|TRBJ2-5|TRBD1|TRBV7-6
CASTVNRGKETQYF
TGTGCCAGCACCGTAAACAGGGGAAAAGAGACCCAGTACTTC
>few|TRBJ2-3|.|TRBV18
CASSPLGSTDTQYF
TGTGCCAGCTCACCCCTGGGGTCCACAGATACGCAGTATTTT
>few|TRBJ2-7|.|TRBV4-3
CASSQDQAFEQYF
TGCGCCAGCAGCCAAGATCAGGCGTTCGAGCAGTACTTC
>.|TRBJ1-5|.|TRBV30
CAWSEGLSNQPQHF
TGTGCCTGGAGCGAAGGGTTAAGCAATCAGCCCCAGCATTTT